The entry that follows covers one TCR beta chain sequence. As yet, its antigen is unknown. The authors produced TCR alpha and TCR beta cDNA libraries with sample barcodes and UMIs by 5'RACE using constant-segment primers. TCRdb analysed the 5' RACE reads with MiXCR anew, one entry per CDR3 protein. Among hundreds of thousands of distinct CDR3 sequences listed, more than 20% were seen once. This record comes from a study of T-cell memory formation after mild COVID-19. Study outcomes and limitations: Clones contracting across day 15 to 85 had a balanced CD4/CD8 profile; later expanding clones leaned CD4+. Clones which contracted sat mainly in CM and EM if CD4+, and in EMRA if CD8+.

In germline, CDR1 is KGHSH, CDR2 LQKENI. V lost 3 bases and J 0 bases, leaving 20 bases between the germline ends. The CDR3 totals 19 residues. This clonotype was obtained from a man aged 18 to 29 who had mild COVID-19 (a few samples of this study predate the infection). Cell type and time point are not known. This chain uses TRBV18 with TRBJ2-2; D is perhaps TRBD1 (6 bases). Material for sequencing was PBMCs or a T cell subset sorted from them (not recorded which). CDR3 region: CASSPNLATGPTNTGELFF. CDR3 nucleotides: TGTGCCAGCTCACCGAACCTTGCGACAGGCCCCACGAACACCGGGGAGCTGTTTTTT.